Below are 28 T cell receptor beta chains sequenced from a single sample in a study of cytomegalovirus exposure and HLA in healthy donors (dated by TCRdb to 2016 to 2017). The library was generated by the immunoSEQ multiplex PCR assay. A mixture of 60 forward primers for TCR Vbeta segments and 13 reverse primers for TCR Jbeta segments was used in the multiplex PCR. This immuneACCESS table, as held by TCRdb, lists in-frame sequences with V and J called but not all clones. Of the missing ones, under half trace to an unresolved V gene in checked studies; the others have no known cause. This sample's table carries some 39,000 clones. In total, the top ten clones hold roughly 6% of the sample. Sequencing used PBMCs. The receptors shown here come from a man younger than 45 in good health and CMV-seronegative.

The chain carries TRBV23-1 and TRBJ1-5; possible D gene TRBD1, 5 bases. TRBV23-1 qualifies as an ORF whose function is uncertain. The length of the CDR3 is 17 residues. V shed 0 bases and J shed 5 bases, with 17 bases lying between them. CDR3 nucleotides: TGCGCCAGCAGTCAATCGGGAGGAGGGGTAGTCGATCAGCCCCAGCATTTT. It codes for CASSQSGGGVVDQPQHF.

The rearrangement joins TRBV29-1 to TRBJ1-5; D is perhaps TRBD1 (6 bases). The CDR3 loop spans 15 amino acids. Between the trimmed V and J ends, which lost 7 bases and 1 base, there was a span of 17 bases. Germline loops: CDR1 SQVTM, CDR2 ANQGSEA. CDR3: CSGLYQGTSNQPQHF. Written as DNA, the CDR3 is TGCAGCGGCCTATATCAGGGGACGAGCAATCAGCCCCAGCATTTT.

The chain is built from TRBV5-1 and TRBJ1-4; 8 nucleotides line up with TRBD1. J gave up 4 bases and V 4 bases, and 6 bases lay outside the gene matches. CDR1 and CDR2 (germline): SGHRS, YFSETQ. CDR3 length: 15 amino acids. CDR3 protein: CASSAGQGGNEKLFF. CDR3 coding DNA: TGCGCCAGCAGCGCCGGACAGGGTGGTAATGAAAAACTGTTTTTT.

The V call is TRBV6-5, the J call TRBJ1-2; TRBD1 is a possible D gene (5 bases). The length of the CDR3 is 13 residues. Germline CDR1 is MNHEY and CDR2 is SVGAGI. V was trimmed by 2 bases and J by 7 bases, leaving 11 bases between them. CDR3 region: CASSYNGRAGYTF. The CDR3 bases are TGTGCCAGCAGTTACAACGGCAGGGCTGGCTACACCTTC.

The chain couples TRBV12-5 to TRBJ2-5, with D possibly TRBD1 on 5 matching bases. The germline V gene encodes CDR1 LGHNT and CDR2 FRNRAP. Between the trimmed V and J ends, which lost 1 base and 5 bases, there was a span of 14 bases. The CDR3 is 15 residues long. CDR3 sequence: CASGLAERGGETQYF. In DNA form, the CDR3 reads TGTGCTAGTGGTTTGGCGGAAAGGGGTGGCGAGACCCAGTACTTC.

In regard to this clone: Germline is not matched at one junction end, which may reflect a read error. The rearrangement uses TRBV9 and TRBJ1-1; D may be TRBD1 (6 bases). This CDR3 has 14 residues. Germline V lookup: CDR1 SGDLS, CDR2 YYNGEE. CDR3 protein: CTSSEQGMNTEAFF. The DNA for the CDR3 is TGTACCAGCAGCGAACAGGGCATGAACACTGAAGCTTTCTTT.

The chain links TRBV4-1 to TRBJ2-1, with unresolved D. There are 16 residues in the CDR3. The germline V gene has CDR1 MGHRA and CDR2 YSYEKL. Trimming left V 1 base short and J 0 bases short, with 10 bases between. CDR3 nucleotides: TGCGCCAGCAGCCAAGGCTTTAGCAGCTCCTACAATGAGCAGTTCTTC. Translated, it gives CASSQGFSSSYNEQFF.

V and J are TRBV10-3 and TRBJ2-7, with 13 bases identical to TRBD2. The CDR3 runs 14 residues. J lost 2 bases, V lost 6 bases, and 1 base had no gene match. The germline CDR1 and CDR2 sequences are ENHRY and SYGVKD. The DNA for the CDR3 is TGTGCCATCAGCACTAGCGGGAGGGCCTACGAGCAGTACTTC. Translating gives CAISTSGRAYEQYF.

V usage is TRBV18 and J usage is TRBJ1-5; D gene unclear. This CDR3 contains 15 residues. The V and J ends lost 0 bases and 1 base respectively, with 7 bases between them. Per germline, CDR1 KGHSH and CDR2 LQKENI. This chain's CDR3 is CASSPPGRSNQPQHF. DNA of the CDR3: TGTGCCAGCTCACCACCTGGGAGGAGCAATCAGCCCCAGCATTTT.

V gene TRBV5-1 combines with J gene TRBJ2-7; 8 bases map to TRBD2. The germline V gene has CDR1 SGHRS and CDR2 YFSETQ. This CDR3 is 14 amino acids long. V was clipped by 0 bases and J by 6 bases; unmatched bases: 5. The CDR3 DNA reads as TGCGCCAGCAGCTTGGGTCTAGCGGGTGTCGAGCAGTACTTC. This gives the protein CASSLGLAGVEQYF.

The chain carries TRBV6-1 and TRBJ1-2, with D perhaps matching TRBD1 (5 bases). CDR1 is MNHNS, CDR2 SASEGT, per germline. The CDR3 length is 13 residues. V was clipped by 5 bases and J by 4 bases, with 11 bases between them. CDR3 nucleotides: TGTGCCAGCAGTCTGCGGGGCACCTATGGCTACACCTTC. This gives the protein CASSLRGTYGYTF.

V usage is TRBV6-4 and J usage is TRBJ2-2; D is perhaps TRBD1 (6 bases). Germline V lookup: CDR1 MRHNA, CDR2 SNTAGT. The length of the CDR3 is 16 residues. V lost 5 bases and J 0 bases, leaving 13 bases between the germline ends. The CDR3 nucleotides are TGTGCCAGCAGTAACCTGGGACAACCGAACACCGGGGAGCTGTTTTTT. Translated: CASSNLGQPNTGELFF.

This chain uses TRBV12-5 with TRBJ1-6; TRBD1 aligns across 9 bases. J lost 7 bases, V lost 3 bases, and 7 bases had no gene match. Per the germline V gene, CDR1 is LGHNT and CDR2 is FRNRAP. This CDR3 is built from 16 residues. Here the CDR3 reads CASGLQGARQNSPLHF. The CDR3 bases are TGTGCTAGTGGTTTACAGGGGGCTCGTCAAAATTCACCCCTCCACTTT.

CDR3 amino acids: CASSARDRVNNEQFF. The CDR3 bases are TGTGCCAGCAGTGCCCGGGACAGGGTCAACAATGAGCAGTTCTTC. The rearrangement uses TRBV25-1 and TRBJ2-1, with TRBD1 matching 9 bases. With 4 bases clipped from V and 5 bases from J, the junction kept 6 bases outside the gene matches. Germline CDR1 MGHDK, CDR2 SYGVNS. The CDR3 extends over 15 amino acids.

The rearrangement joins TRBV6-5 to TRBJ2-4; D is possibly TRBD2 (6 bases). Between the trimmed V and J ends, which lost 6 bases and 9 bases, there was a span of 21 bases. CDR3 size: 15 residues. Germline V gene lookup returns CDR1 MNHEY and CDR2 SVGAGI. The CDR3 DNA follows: TGTGCCAGCAGCCCAGCGGGTGATCAAAAAGGCATTCAGTACTTC. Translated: CASSPAGDQKGIQYF.

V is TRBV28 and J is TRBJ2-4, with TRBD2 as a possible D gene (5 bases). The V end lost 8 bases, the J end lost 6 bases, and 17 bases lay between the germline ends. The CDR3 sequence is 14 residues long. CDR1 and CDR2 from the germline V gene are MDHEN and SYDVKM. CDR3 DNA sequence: TGTGCCAGCTCGGTCAGCAGTGAGGGAAACATTCAGTACTTC. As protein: CASSVSSEGNIQYF.

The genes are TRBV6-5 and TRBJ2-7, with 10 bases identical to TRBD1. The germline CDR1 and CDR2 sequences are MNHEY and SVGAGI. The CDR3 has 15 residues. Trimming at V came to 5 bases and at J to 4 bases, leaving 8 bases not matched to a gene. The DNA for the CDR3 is TGTGCCAGCAGTCGGGGACAGGGGCGTATGTACGAGCAGTACTTC. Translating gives CASSRGQGRMYEQYF.

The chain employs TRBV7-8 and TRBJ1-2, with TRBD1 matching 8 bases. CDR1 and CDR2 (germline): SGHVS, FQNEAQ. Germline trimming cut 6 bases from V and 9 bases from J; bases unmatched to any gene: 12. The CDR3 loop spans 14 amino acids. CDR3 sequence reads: CASSFGQGETSYTF. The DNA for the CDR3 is TGTGCCAGCAGTTTCGGACAGGGTGAAACGAGCTACACCTTC.

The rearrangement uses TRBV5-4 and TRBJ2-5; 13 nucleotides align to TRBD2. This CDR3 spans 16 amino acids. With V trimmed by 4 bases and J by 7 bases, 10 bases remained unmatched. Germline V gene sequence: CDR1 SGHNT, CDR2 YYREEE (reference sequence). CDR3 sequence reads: CASSMGLAGSAGTQYF. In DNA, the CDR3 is TGTGCCAGCAGCATGGGACTAGCGGGAAGTGCTGGGACCCAGTACTTC.

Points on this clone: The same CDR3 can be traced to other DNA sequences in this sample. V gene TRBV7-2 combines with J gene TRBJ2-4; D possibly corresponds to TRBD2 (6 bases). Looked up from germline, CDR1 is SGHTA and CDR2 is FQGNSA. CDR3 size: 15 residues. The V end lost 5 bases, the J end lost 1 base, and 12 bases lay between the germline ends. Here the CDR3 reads CASSGGSRAKNIQYF. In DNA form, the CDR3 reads TGTGCCAGCAGCGGGGGGTCAAGGGCCAAAAACATTCAGTACTTC. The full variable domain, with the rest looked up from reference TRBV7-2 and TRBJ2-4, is GAGVSQSPSNKVTEKGKDVELRCDPISGHTALYWYRQSLGQGLEFLIYFQGNSAPDKSGLPSDRFSAERTGGSVSTLTIQRTQQEDSAVYLCASSGGSRAKNIQYFGAGTRLSVL.

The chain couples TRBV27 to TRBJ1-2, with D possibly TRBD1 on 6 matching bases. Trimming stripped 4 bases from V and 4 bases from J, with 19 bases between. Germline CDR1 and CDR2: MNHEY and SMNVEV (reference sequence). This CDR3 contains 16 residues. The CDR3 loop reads CASSSPNRDGRYGYTF. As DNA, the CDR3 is TGTGCCAGCAGTTCCCCGAACAGGGACGGACGCTATGGCTACACCTTC.

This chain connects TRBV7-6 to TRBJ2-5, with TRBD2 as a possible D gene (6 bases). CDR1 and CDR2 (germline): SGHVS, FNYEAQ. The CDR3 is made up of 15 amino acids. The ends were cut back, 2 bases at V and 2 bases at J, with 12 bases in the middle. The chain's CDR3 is CASSLSAGRQETQYF. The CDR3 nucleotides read TGTGCCAGCAGCTTATCTGCGGGGAGACAAGAGACCCAGTACTTC. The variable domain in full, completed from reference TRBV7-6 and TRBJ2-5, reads GAGVSQSPRYKVTKRGQDVALRCDPISGHVSLYWYRQALGQGPEFLTYFNYEAQQDKSGLPNDRFSAERPEGSISTLTIQRTEQRDSAMYRCASSLSAGRQETQYFGPGTRLLVL.

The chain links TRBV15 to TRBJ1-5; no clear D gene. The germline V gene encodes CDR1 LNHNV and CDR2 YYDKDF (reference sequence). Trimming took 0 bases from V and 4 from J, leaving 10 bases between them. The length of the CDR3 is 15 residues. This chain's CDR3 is CATSRDLDGNQPQHF. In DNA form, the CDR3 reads TGTGCCACCAGCAGAGATCTAGACGGAAATCAGCCCCAGCATTTT.

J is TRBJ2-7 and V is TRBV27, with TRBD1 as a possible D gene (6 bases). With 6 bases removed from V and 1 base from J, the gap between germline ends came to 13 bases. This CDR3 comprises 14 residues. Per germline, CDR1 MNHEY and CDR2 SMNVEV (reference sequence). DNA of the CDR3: TGTGCCAGCAGGGGTAACAGGGAATCCTACGAGCAGTACTTC. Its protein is CASRGNRESYEQYF.

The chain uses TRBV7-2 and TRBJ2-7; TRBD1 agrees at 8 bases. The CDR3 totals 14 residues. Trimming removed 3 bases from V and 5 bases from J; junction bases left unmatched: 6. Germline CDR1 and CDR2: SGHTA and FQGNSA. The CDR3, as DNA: TGTGCCAGCAGCTTGGGACAGGCGGTTAACGAGCAGTACTTC. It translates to CASSLGQAVNEQYF.

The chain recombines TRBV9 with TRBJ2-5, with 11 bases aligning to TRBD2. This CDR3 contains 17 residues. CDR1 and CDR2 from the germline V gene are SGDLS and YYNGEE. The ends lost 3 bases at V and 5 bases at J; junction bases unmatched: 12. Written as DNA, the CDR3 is TGTGCCAGCAGCGCTTTAGCGGGAGGGCCTGGGGGGGAGACCCAGTACTTC. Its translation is CASSALAGGPGGETQYF.

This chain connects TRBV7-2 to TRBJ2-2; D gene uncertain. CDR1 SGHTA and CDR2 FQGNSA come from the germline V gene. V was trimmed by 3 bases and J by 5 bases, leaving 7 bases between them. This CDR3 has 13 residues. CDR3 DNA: TGTGCCAGCAGCTTGTATGAGACCGGGGAGCTGTTTTTT. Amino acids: CASSLYETGELFF.

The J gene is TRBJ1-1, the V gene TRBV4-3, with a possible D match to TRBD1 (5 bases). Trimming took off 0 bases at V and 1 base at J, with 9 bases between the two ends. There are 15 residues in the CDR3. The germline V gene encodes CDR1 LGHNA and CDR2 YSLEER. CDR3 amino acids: CASSQDTGGNTEAFF. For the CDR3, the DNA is TGCGCCAGCAGCCAAGATACAGGCGGGAACACTGAAGCTTTCTTT.